This entry features one TCR beta chain sequence. This sample was included in a study of T cell changes during pregnancy in multiple sclerosis. The method was immunoSEQ multiplex PCR; TCRdb's version includes in-frame clones alone and lacks a portion of them. The sample includes fewer than 45,000 clones, about 92% of them seen just once. Germline CDR1 reads GTSNPN; CDR2 reads SVGIG (reference sequence). This CDR3 comprises 15 residues. V lost 0 bases to trimming and J lost 0 bases, with 9 bases between them. This receptor was taken from a female donor with multiple sclerosis, enrolled in a pregnancy study. The V gene is TRBV30, the J gene TRBJ1-5; D is possibly TRBD1 (5 bases). The sample consisted of CD4+ T cells from peripheral blood mononuclear cells, taken in the third trimester of pregnancy. The CDR3 spells CAWSVTGVSNQPQHF. CDR3 DNA: TGTGCCTGGAGTGTAACGGGGGTTAGCAATCAGCCCCAGCATTTT.